The rows below give T cell receptor beta chains drawn from one sample of a study of CD8+CD57+ T cells in acquired aplastic anemia. MiXCR was run by TCRdb on the reads, yielding one entry per CDR3 protein. Of roughly 280,000 distinct CDR3 sequences in the sample, 56% were seen once. Source material: sorted CD4+, CD8+, or CD8+CD57+ T cells (not recorded which) from PBMCs. Receptors originate from a human donor with aplastic anemia. Each CDR3 is given with its conserved first and last residue. The order of the fields is CDR3 DNA, CDR3 protein, clone size, D gene, J gene, V gene. A D gene is named only where the DNA matches it firmly. The listing skips clone size in some rows; elsewhere it reads once, few, many or a size class.

TGTGCCAGTAGTAACCTGGGCAGGGGGAATTCACCCCTCCACTTT	CASSNLGRGNSPLHF	-	TRBD1	TRBJ1-6	TRBV19
TGCGCCAGCAGTTCTACAGGGCCTGAAGCTTTCTTT	CASSSTGPEAFF	many	-	TRBJ1-1	TRBV5-1
TGTGCCAGCAGCACCGATGGGGGTTCGACAGATACGCAGTATTTT	CASSTDGGSTDTQYF	-	-	TRBJ2-3	TRBV7-8
TGTGCCAGCAGCATGGGACAGGGCGGATACACCTTC	CASSMGQGGYTF	few	TRBD1	TRBJ1-2	TRBV7-3
TGTGCCAGCAGTACCACAGGGGCCTCGGGGGAGCAGTACTTC	CASSTTGASGEQYF	many	TRBD1	TRBJ2-7	TRBV6-1
TGTGCCACCCTTTGGACTAGCCGTGGAGATACGCAGTATTTT	CATLWTSRGDTQYF	once	TRBD2	TRBJ2-3	TRBV2
TGTGCCAGCAGCCAAGGGGACTTATATCAGTTCTTC	CASSQGDLYQFF	many	-	TRBJ2-1	TRBV3-1
TGCAGTGCTAGAGAGCCGGAATCACCCCTCCACTTT	CSAREPESPLHF	few	-	TRBJ1-6	TRBV20-1
TGTGCCAGCAGCACCGAGGGCACCGGGGAGCTGTTTTTT	CASSTEGTGELFF	many	-	TRBJ2-2	TRBV7-9
TGCGCCAGCAGCCTCTCCTTGGGCGCGGGAGAGGGGGAGACCCAGTACTTC	CASSLSLGAGEGETQYF	few	TRBD2	TRBJ2-5	TRBV5-1
TGTGCCACCAGTGAGTGGGATACGCAGTATTTT	CATSEWDTQYF	-	-	TRBJ2-3	TRBV24-1
TGTGCCAGCAGTTACTCGGGGATTAGCTCCTATAATTCACCCCTCCACTTT	CASSYSGISSYNSPLHF	many	-	TRBJ1-6	TRBV6-5
TGTGCCAGCAGCGTAGGGGGGGGCGGATACAATGAGCAGTTCTTC	CASSVGGGGYNEQFF	many	-	TRBJ2-1	TRBV9
TGTGCCAGCGGCCAGGAGACCCAGTACTTC	CASGQETQYF	-	-	TRBJ2-5	TRBV9
TGTGCCAGTAGTTCGGCTAGCGGGAGGACCTTTGCTAGCACAGATACGCAGTATTTT	CASSSASGRTFASTDTQYF	many	TRBD2	TRBJ2-3	TRBV19
TGTGCCAGCAGCTTGGGGGGGGGCGCGGGTACTGAAGCTTTCTTT	CASSLGGGAGTEAFF	many	-	TRBJ1-1	TRBV5-4
TGTGCCACCAGCACTCACAGCTACACCGGGGAGCTGTTTTTT	CATSTHSYTGELFF	-	-	TRBJ2-2	TRBV15
TGTGCCAGCAGCGTAGCGGGGGGGCCGTTAGATACGCAGTATTTT	CASSVAGGPLDTQYF	many	TRBD2	TRBJ2-3	TRBV9
TGTGCCAGCAGCGTAGGTGGGACCAATTCACCCCTCCACTTT	CASSVGGTNSPLHF	few	-	TRBJ1-6	TRBV9